This TCR beta chain was sequenced in a study of cytomegalovirus exposure and HLA in healthy donors. Study details: Among the roughly 400 genotyped donors, 70% to 85% were placed in the Caucasian-associated ancestry cluster. Points from the study as a whole: In an earlier analysis, about 87% or about 30%: the productive usage of most TCR beta V segments. The authors later linked a missense DCLRE1C variant to TCR beta V- and J-gene trimming. Most observed TCR sequences were rare, whereas some public TCRs were detected in many donors.

As concerns this clone: Its antigen is unknown.

Primers included in the PCR were 60 Vbeta and 13 Jbeta primers. This table comes from immunoSEQ multiplex PCR, and its TCRdb copy is limited to in-frame clones, with some not included. The data show more than 85,000 clones, roughly 67% seen once. The source of this sequence is a middle-aged man in good health and CMV-seronegative. The sample taken for sequencing was PBMCs.

The CDR3 region has the DNA TGTGCCAGTACCTCTAGCGGGGGGTCGGGCGAGCAGTACTTC. Its protein product is CASTSSGGSGEQYF. This chain uses TRBV19 with TRBJ2-7; 11 bases fit TRBD2. The CDR3 loop spans 14 amino acids. Germline CDR1 is LNHDA and CDR2 is SQIVND (reference sequence). V shed 7 bases, J shed 6 bases, and the junction held 8 bases outside the gene matches.